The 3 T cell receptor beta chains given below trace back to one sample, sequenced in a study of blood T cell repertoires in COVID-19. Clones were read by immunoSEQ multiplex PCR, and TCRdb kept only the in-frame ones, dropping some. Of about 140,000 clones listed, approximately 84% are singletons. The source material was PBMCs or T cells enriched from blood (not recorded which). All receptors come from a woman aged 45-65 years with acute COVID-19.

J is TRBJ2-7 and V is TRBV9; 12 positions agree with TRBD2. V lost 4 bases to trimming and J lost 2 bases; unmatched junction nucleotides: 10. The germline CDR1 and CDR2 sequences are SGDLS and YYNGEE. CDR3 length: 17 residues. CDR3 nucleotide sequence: TGTGCCAGCAGCCCTTTCGGACTAGCGGGGACCGCCTACGAGCAGTACTTC. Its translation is CASSPFGLAGTAYEQYF. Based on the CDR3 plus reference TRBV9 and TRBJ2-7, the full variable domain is DSGVTQTPKHLITATGQRVTLRCSPRSGDLSVYWYQQSLDQGLQFLIQYYNGEERAKGNILERFSAQQFPDLHSELNLSSLELGDSALYFCASSPFGLAGTAYEQYFGPGTRLTVT.

The CDR3 DNA sequence: TGTGCCAGCCTACAATCGGGGGGATTTACGCAGTATTTT. This gives the protein CASLQSGGFTQYF. The chain couples TRBV21-1 to TRBJ2-3; whether TRBD2, the table's D call, matches the DNA was not checked. TRBV21-1 is shown as a pseudogene. The CDR3 is 13 amino acids.

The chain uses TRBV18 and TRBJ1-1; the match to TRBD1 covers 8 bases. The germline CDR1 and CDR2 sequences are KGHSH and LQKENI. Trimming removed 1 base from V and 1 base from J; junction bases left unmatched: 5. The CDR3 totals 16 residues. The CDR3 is CASSPLQGARNTEAFF. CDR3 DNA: TGTGCCAGCTCACCACTCCAGGGGGCGCGGAACACTGAAGCTTTCTTT.